This TCR beta chain was recovered during a study of beta chain features in type 1 diabetes. Study-level background: Healthy donors, compared against patients, showed similar age, gender and cell yields.

V gave up 4 bases and J gave up 0 bases, with 7 bases separating them. Germline V CDR1 and CDR2: LNHDA, SQIVND (reference sequence). This CDR3 spans 13 amino acids. Expressed TCRB transcripts were sequenced after all isolated RNA was converted to cDNA. Generated by immunoSEQ multiplex PCR, the TCRdb table keeps only in-frame clones and is missing some. The table shows a few hundred thousand clones, with around 19% occurring only once. The sequenced sample consisted of naive CD4+ T cells from blood. The chain uses TRBV19 and TRBJ2-7; D is unclear. The sequence was collected from a woman aged 18-30 years in good health. The CDR3 protein is CASSNSGSYEQYF. The CDR3 DNA follows: TGTGCCAGTAGTAACAGTGGCTCCTACGAGCAGTACTTC.